The sequence of this T cell receptor beta chain was determined in a study of human T cells and chemical hapten exposure. Germline lookup yields CDR1 SGHTA and CDR2 FQGNSA. V shed 5 bases and J shed 0 bases, with 8 bases lying between them. This CDR3 has 13 amino acids. Individual cDNA molecules had unique molecular identifiers attached to them by the library. TCRdb reanalysed the RACE reads using MiXCR and keeps one entry per CDR3 protein. The sample consists of 150,000 to 200,000 distinct CDR3 sequences, around 30% of them appearing once. As for time point: pre-sensitization, week 0. Treatment denoted: therapeutic diphenylcyclopropenone sensitization with weekly scalp DPC.

The chain links TRBV7-2 to TRBJ2-7; a possible D gene is TRBD2 (5 bases). This sequence originates from a woman under 40 with alopecia areata. Some clones in this sample may be carry-over from other donors' samples. The sequenced sample was whole blood, obtained in connection with sensitization to the hapten diphenylcyclopropenone (DPC). CDR3 DNA: TGTGCCAGCAGCCGACGGGACTCCTACGAGCAGTACTTC. Its protein product is CASSRRDSYEQYF.